This T cell receptor (beta chain) was identified in a study of T cells after yellow fever vaccination. TCRdb redid the calling of the 5' RACE reads with MiXCR, one entry per CDR3 protein. The table has hundreds of thousands of distinct CDR3 sequences, about 13% seen once. From germline, CDR1 is MNHEY and CDR2 SVGEGT. CDR3 length equals 16 residues. J lost 2 bases, V lost 7 bases, and 9 bases had no gene match. General study points: The study found a weaker secondary response that peaked faster, day 5 versus 15.

Comments on this clonotype: Its cognate antigen is unknown.

The chain joins TRBV6-2 or TRBV6-3 to TRBJ2-2, with 8 bases lining up with TRBD1. The sequencing used PBMCs, collected on the day of the yellow fever booster vaccination. The TCR originated in a man younger than 45 who received the YFV17D yellow fever vaccine. CDR3 residues: CASNDVDRGNTGELFF. CDR3 in DNA: TGTGCCAGCAACGACGTAGACAGGGGAAACACCGGGGAGCTGTTTTTT.